Sequencing of this TCR beta chain was carried out in a study of cytomegalovirus exposure and HLA in healthy donors. Assay used: immunoSEQ multiplex PCR; TCRdb lists only in-frame clones, some missing. The table has some 120,000 clones, roughly 90% seen once. The CDR3 covers 14 residues. V was shortened by 3 bases and J by 10 bases, with 15 bases between the two germline ends. The germline V gene has CDR1 MGHRA and CDR2 YSYEKL. The sample comprised PBMCs. This receptor was obtained from a man in his thirties or forties in good health and CMV-seronegative. The rearrangement uses TRBV4-1 and TRBJ2-2, with a weak D call TRBD2 (6 bases). CDR3 loop: CASSHVSGITELFF. CDR3 nucleotide sequence: TGCGCCAGCAGCCATGTTAGCGGTATCACGGAGCTGTTTTTT.